The present T cell receptor beta chain was sequenced within a study of graft-versus-host responses after intestinal transplantation. The protocol was immunoSEQ multiplex PCR, while the TCRdb copy is restricted to in-frame clones and leaves out a portion. The data hold roughly 96,000 clones, with over 75% observed a single time. Points from the study as a whole: Researchers found GvH clones in recipient marrow, and some showed up first in ileum or blood. High graft-versus-host to host-versus-graft clonal ratios were found in allografts of patients who had graft-donor T cell macrochimerism.

Notes on this clone: Its target is not known.

The TCR sequence derives from a human donor who received an intestinal transplant. The source was unstimulated CD8+ T cells sorted from spleen or lymph node cells, collected before intestinal transplant.

The CDR3 sequence: CASMADRAQETQYF. DNA for the CDR3: TGTGCCAGCATGGCGGACAGGGCCCAAGAGACCCAGTACTTC. This rearrangement joins TRBV7-9 to TRBJ2-5; 8 positions match TRBD1. CDR3 length equals 14 residues. V was clipped by 7 bases and J by 1 base; unmatched bases: 5. Germline-derived CDR1 and CDR2 are SEHNR and FQNEAQ (reference sequence).